These 29 T cell receptor beta chains were all obtained from the same sample, sequenced in a study of blood T cell repertoires in COVID-19. Assay: immunoSEQ multiplex PCR; the TCRdb copy retains only in-frame clones and omits some. Of about 200,000 clones listed, roughly 80% are singletons. The sequenced sample consisted of PBMCs or T cells enriched from blood (not recorded which). The receptor set was obtained from a woman between 50 and 59 years old who had been exposed to COVID-19.

The sample holds a few counts of this clone. The rearrangement links TRBV3-1 (or the pseudogene TRBV3-2) to TRBJ2-2; D is ambiguous. The germline V gene encodes CDR1 LGHDT and CDR2 YNNKEL (reference sequence). The CDR3 has 13 amino acids. Trimming took 2 bases from V and 6 from J, leaving 7 bases between them. In DNA, the CDR3 is TGTGCCAGCAGCCAACTTTTCTCCGGGGAGCTGTTTTTT. Translating gives CASSQLFSGELFF.

This chain links TRBV24-1 with TRBJ1-4; 8 bases map to TRBD1. Unmatched junction bases numbered 11, after V lost 4 bases and J lost 8 bases. This CDR3 region has 16 residues. Per germline, CDR1 KGHDR and CDR2 SFDVKD. The CDR3 nucleotides are TGTGCCACCAGTGAGCCCCCAGGGGGCTGTTTGGAAAAACTGTTTTTT. It specifies CATSEPPGGCLEKLFF.

The chain joins TRBV28 to TRBJ2-1, with 10 bases identical to TRBD1. Per germline, CDR1 MDHEN and CDR2 SYDVKM. CDR3 length: 16 residues. V shed 5 bases and J 4 bases; nucleotides not matched to a gene: 8. For the CDR3, the DNA is TGTGCCAGCAGTGATATAGGACAGGGGGAGTACAATGAGCAGTTCTTC. Translation gives CASSDIGQGEYNEQFF.

The V gene is TRBV12-5, the J gene TRBJ1-3, with D tentatively TRBD1 (6 bases). From germline, CDR1 is LGHNT and CDR2 FRNRAP. The CDR3 has 14 residues. The V end lost 4 bases, the J end lost 2 bases, and 9 bases lay between the germline ends. CDR3 DNA sequence: TGTGCTAGTGGTTCCTCAGGGGCTGGAAACACCATATATTTT. Encoded protein: CASGSSGAGNTIYF.

The rearrangement links TRBV5-4 to TRBJ2-3; 14 bases map to TRBD2. V gave up 4 bases and J gave up 3 bases; unmatched junction bases: 4. The germline V gene has CDR1 SGHNT and CDR2 YYREEE (reference sequence). This CDR3 region has 16 residues. CDR3 DNA: TGTGCCAGCAGCAGACGACTAGCGGGGGGGACAGATACGCAGTATTTT. This translates into CASSRRLAGGTDTQYF.

The genes are TRBV20-1 and TRBJ1-1; maybe TRBD1 (5 bases). Germline V gene lookup returns CDR1 DFQATT and CDR2 SNEGSKA (reference sequence). The CDR3 sequence is 13 residues long. With 3 bases removed from V and 6 bases from J, the gap between germline ends came to 14 bases. Here the CDR3 DNA reads TGCAGTGCTAGTGGTTGGACATCGGCTGAAGCTTTCTTT. This translates into CSASGWTSAEAFF.

This chain links TRBV12-3 or TRBV12-4 with TRBJ1-1, with 8 bases fitting TRBD1. The V gene end was trimmed by 4 bases and the J gene end by 4 bases; junction bases not matched to a gene: 2. This CDR3 comprises 13 residues. CDR3 bases: TGTGCCAGCAGTTCCGACAGGGGCACTGAAGCTTTCTTT. It yields the protein CASSSDRGTEAFF.

V usage is TRBV25-1 and J usage is TRBJ1-4; 9 bases line up with TRBD1. This CDR3 has 18 amino acids. From germline, CDR1 is MGHDK and CDR2 SYGVNS. J gave up 6 bases and V 5 bases, and 16 bases lay outside the gene matches. Here the CDR3 reads CASSNGRQEGTGHEKLFF. The DNA for the CDR3 is TGTGCCAGCAGTAACGGACGTCAGGAAGGGACAGGGCATGAAAAACTGTTTTTT.

V gene TRBV12-5 combines with J gene TRBJ1-5; D is uncertain. The CDR3 has 12 amino acids. The V end was cut by 5 bases, the J end by 5 bases, with 7 bases between. Germline V gives CDR1 LGHNT, CDR2 FRNRAP. Here the CDR3 reads CASGMRYQPQHF. In nucleotides, the CDR3 is TGTGCTAGTGGTATGAGGTATCAGCCCCAGCATTTT.

This chain uses TRBV7-6 with TRBJ1-6; D is ambiguous. Germline CDR1 reads SGHVS; CDR2 reads FNYEAQ. The CDR3 is 15 amino acids. The V end was cut by 0 bases, the J end by 5 bases, with 8 bases between. The CDR3 sequence is CASSLALQNNSPLHF. The CDR3 coding sequence is TGTGCCAGCAGCTTAGCGTTACAGAATAATTCACCCCTCCACTTT.

This chain joins TRBV7-2 and TRBJ2-5, with TRBD2 matching over 8 bases. Germline CDR1 SGHTA, CDR2 FQGNSA. The CDR3 is made up of 17 amino acids. V was clipped by 5 bases and J by 4 bases; unmatched bases: 15. CDR3 region: CASSPVGTSGSGETQYF. The CDR3 region has the DNA TGTGCCAGCAGCCCCGTGGGCACTAGCGGATCGGGAGAGACCCAGTACTTC.

The gene calls are TRBV3-1 (or the pseudogene TRBV3-2) and TRBJ1-3; 8 positions match TRBD1. Germline V gene sequence: CDR1 LGHDT, CDR2 YNNKEL (reference sequence). This CDR3 region has 17 residues. V lost 6 bases to trimming and J lost 0 bases; unmatched junction nucleotides: 10. The CDR3 sequence: CASRPTRDRSSGNTIYF. Written as DNA, the CDR3 is TGTGCCAGCAGGCCTACTCGGGACAGGAGCTCTGGAAACACCATATATTTT.

The gene calls are TRBV28 and TRBJ1-2; no firm D call. Trimming left V 9 bases short and J 7 bases short, with 12 bases between. In germline, CDR1 is MDHEN, CDR2 SYDVKM. This CDR3 contains 11 residues. The CDR3 protein is CASDSPRGYTF. In nucleotides, the CDR3 is TGTGCCAGTGATAGCCCCCGTGGCTACACCTTC.

The chain is built from TRBV19 and TRBJ2-3, with D possibly matching TRBD2 (5 bases). Germline-derived CDR1 and CDR2 are LNHDA and SQIVND (reference sequence). The CDR3 is 12 residues long. The V end was cut by 3 bases, the J end by 5 bases, with 6 bases between. DNA for the CDR3: TGTGCCAGTAGTATTCGGGGAGATACGCAGTATTTT. Translation gives CASSIRGDTQYF.

The V gene is TRBV6-5, the J gene TRBJ2-7; 9 nucleotides agree with TRBD2. Unmatched junction bases numbered 7, after V lost 6 bases and J lost 1 base. Germline V gene lookup returns CDR1 MNHEY and CDR2 SVGAGI. This CDR3 has 15 residues. As DNA, the CDR3 is TGTGCCAGCAGGGCAAGCGGGGGGTTATCCTACGAGCAGTACTTC. Its translation is CASRASGGLSYEQYF.

The chain carries TRBV7-9 and TRBJ2-2, with 11 bases matching TRBD2. V lost 4 bases to trimming and J lost 3 bases; unmatched junction nucleotides: 10. The CDR3 is 18 residues long. Germline CDR1 reads SEHNR; CDR2 reads FQNEAQ (reference sequence). The CDR3 sequence is CASSSLVAGGPYTGELFF. DNA of the CDR3: TGTGCCAGCAGCTCTTTGGTAGCGGGGGGGCCTTACACCGGGGAGCTGTTTTTT. Drawing the rest from reference TRBV7-9 and TRBJ2-2, the complete variable domain is DTGVSQNPRHKITKRGQNVTFRCDPISEHNRLYWYRQTLGQGPEFLTYFQNEAQLEKSRLLSDRFSAERPKGSFSTLEIQRTEQGDSAMYLCASSSLVAGGPYTGELFFGEGSRLTVL.

A remark on this clone: It is likely a read error, because the conserved phenylalanine at the end of the CDR3 is missing. No DNA is shown, since the ends of the CDR3 on it are uncertain; the CDR3 is the one TCRdb lists. This rearrangement joins TRBV3-1 (or the pseudogene TRBV3-2) to TRBJ1-2. The CDR3 is 13 residues long, counting both termini. The germline V gene encodes CDR1 LGHDT and CDR2 YNNKEL (reference sequence). CDR3: CASSQEELSPTFL.

This clone was picked up a small number of times. V usage is TRBV18 and J usage is TRBJ1-6, with TRBD1 as a possible D gene (5 bases). Trimming cost V 3 bases and J 10 bases, with 10 bases left between them. This CDR3 contains 13 residues. Germline CDR1 is KGHSH and CDR2 is LQKENI. CDR3 sequence reads: CASSPGGESPLHF. Written as DNA, the CDR3 is TGTGCCAGCTCACCCGGAGGGGAATCACCCCTCCACTTT.

This clone was observed many times. This chain joins TRBV27 and TRBJ2-1, with 9 positions matching TRBD1. The CDR3 is 16 residues long. CDR1 MNHEY and CDR2 SMNVEV come from the germline V gene (reference sequence). V shed 7 bases and J 7 bases; nucleotides not matched to a gene: 14. The CDR3 loop reads CASKPIQGARKNEQFF. The CDR3 DNA reads TGTGCCAGCAAGCCAATACAGGGGGCGCGGAAAAATGAGCAGTTCTTC.

The chain recombines TRBV7-8 with TRBJ1-5; 7 bases line up with TRBD1. V trimming: 4 bases; J trimming: 0 bases; junction bases outside the gene matches: 3. Germline CDR1 reads SGHVS; CDR2 reads FQNEAQ. The CDR3 is made up of 15 amino acids. CDR3 amino acids: CASSSTGLSNQPQHF. CDR3 bases: TGTGCCAGCAGCTCGACAGGGCTTAGCAATCAGCCCCAGCATTTT.

The rearrangement uses TRBV18 and TRBJ1-1; 9 bases are a match to TRBD1. Germline V gene data show CDR1 as KGHSH and CDR2 as LQKENI. CDR3 size: 15 residues. Losses at the gene ends were 5 bases for V and 0 bases for J; bases not matched to a gene: 4. The DNA of the CDR3 is TGTGCCAGCTCATTACAGGGGGCTCTGAACACTGAAGCTTTCTTT. Translation gives CASSLQGALNTEAFF.

This chain connects TRBV2 to TRBJ1-3; no firm D call. The germline V gene has CDR1 SNHLY and CDR2 FYNNEI. V shed 6 bases and J shed 4 bases, with 19 bases lying between them. The CDR3 spans 16 residues. The CDR3 DNA is TGTGCCAGCAGCCTTCTAGGTGGGGAGTCAGGAAACACCATATATTTT. It yields the protein CASSLLGGESGNTIYF. The variable domain in full, with the rest retrieved from reference TRBV2 and TRBJ1-3, is EPEVTQTPSHQVTQMGQEVILRCVPISNHLYFYWYRQILGQKVEFLVSFYNNEISEKSEIFDDQFSVERPDGSNFTLKIRSTKLEDSAMYFCASSLLGGESGNTIYFGEGSWLTVV.

This clone was seen more than once but under ten times. The gene calls are TRBV18 and TRBJ2-2; D unresolved. CDR1 and CDR2 (germline): KGHSH, LQKENI. The CDR3 runs to 15 residues. Trimming removed 1 base from V and 1 base from J, with 7 bases in between. The CDR3 protein is CASSPLGGNTGELFF. The CDR3 coding sequence is TGTGCCAGCTCACCACTCGGCGGGAACACCGGGGAGCTGTTTTTT.

V usage is TRBV7-9 and J usage is TRBJ2-3; no reliable D call. In germline, CDR1 is SEHNR, CDR2 FQNEAQ (reference sequence). V was shortened by 5 bases and J by 4 bases, with 7 bases between the two germline ends. This CDR3 has 12 amino acids. CDR3 nucleotide sequence: TGTGCCAGCAGCATCTCTGCAGATACGCAGTATTTT. Encoded protein: CASSISADTQYF.

The V and J genes are TRBV21-1 and TRBJ1-4; the tabulated D call, TRBD1, remains unverified against the DNA. TRBV21-1 is tagged as a pseudogene. The length of the CDR3 is 14 residues. CDR3 in amino acids: CASSKVSTAPKLFF. The CDR3 DNA reads TGTGCCAGCAGCAAAGTGTCGACAGCCCCAAAACTGTTTTTT.

This chain joins TRBV11-2 and TRBJ1-4; 7 bases map to TRBD1. CDR3 length: 14 residues. CDR1 SGHAT and CDR2 FQNNGV come from the germline V gene. Trimming removed 3 bases from V and 3 bases from J; junction bases left unmatched: 1. The CDR3 DNA reads as TGTGCCAGCAGCTTGGGGACAGCTAATGAAAAACTGTTTTTT. Translating gives CASSLGTANEKLFF.

CDR3: CASSVGGRGLGEKLFF. The CDR3 DNA is TGTGCCAGCAGCGTAGGGGGAAGGGGCCTGGGTGAAAAACTGTTTTTT. V usage is TRBV9 and J usage is TRBJ1-4; tentatively, D is TRBD1 (5 bases). Deletions cut 0 bases from V and 7 bases from J, with 16 bases between. Germline CDR1 and CDR2: SGDLS and YYNGEE. The CDR3 sequence is 16 residues long.

This chain joins TRBV5-6 and TRBJ1-2, with D perhaps TRBD1 (5 bases). CDR1 and CDR2 from the germline V gene are SGHDT and YYEEEE. Trimming shortened V by 4 bases and J by 12 bases, and 10 bases separated the two germline ends. This CDR3 spans 10 amino acids. CDR3: CASSPGDHTF. The CDR3 nucleotides read TGTGCCAGCAGCCCGGGGGATCACACCTTC.

The chain joins TRBV7-9 to TRBJ2-2, with 9 bases aligning to TRBD1. The CDR3 consists of 17 residues. Germline loops: CDR1 SEHNR, CDR2 FQNEAQ (reference sequence). V was clipped by 5 bases and J by 5 bases; unmatched bases: 12. In DNA, the CDR3 is TGTGCCAGCAGCCCCCCCCTCGACAGGGGGGTGACCGGGGAGCTGTTTTTT. Translation gives CASSPPLDRGVTGELFF. Together with reference TRBV7-9 and TRBJ2-2, the CDR3 gives the full variable domain: DTGVSQNPRHKITKRGQNVTFRCDPISEHNRLYWYRQTLGQGPEFLTYFQNEAQLEKSRLLSDRFSAERPKGSFSTLEIQRTEQGDSAMYLCASSPPLDRGVTGELFFGEGSRLTVL.